What follows is one T cell receptor (beta chain) and its context. The specificity of this receptor is unknown. No base quality values were provided; no much bigger clone lies one nucleotide off. The library relied on the immunoSEQ multiplex PCR assay. To provide template for TCR sequencing, every sample had RNA extracted and reverse transcribed into cDNA. SuperScript III was used to make first-strand cDNA, primed with a 2:1 mix of oligo-dT and random hexamers. A synthetic immune receptor repertoire was used to assess amplification bias, and residual bias was removed computationally. The paper's data handling went like this. Raw reads were preprocessed for error removal, and CDR3 was defined according to IMGT conventions as running from the conserved cysteine to phenylalanine. To get clonality, Shannon entropy was normalized by log2 of the number of productive unique TCRs and the result was subtracted from 1. Scalp TCRbeta sequences were cross-referenced with sorted blood CD4 and CD8 repertoires so that the CD4 or CD8 identity of scalp clones could be inferred. The source is immuneACCESS, and TCRdb retained only in-frame sequences with V and J called. Part of the clones is not carried over; for the studies checked, unresolved V genes explain less than half of this, and the remainder is unexplained. V and J calls and clone size follow that table, whereas D and trimming were derived from the DNA. A total of about 70,000 clones appear in this sample, roughly 30% of them only once. The leading ten clones occupy about 15% of the sample.

Spanning cysteine to phenylalanine, the CDR3 consists of 12 amino acids. This entry keeps only the CDR3 DNA: 36 bases, framed from base 1. V is pruned by 7 bases and J by 6 bases, leaving 4 bases of the junction without a gene match. CDR1 and CDR2 are read off the germline V gene as SQVTM and ANQGSEA. This sample stems from a study of CD8+ T cells in alopecia areata listed by TCRdb under 2018. General notes on the study: The treated patients took part in an open-label pilot trial in which moderate-to-severe alopecia areata was treated with oral tofacitinib at 5 to 10 mg twice daily. Tofacitinib was given for 6 to 18 months, followed by 6 months of follow-up off drug to assess delayed response and recurrence. The SALT score, which quantifies the percentage of affected scalp surface area, was used to measure disease severity in treated patients. The study used high-throughput TCRbeta sequencing to examine T cell clonal expansion in alopecia areata, in both the C3H/HeJ mouse model and human patients. In humans, TCRbeta sequencing was performed on scalp tissue and on sorted CD4+ and CD8+ peripheral blood T cells from healthy controls and from patients with patchy or totalis/universalis alopecia areata. Patients on tofacitinib were biopsied at baseline and after 4 and 24 weeks of treatment, and several of the patients also had a later scalp biopsy. Scalp clonality was compared across normal scalp (n=4), patchy alopecia areata scalp (n=8), and alopecia totalis/universalis scalp (n=8). RNA came from the PAXgene miRNA kit for fixed scalp, the miRNeasy kit for PBMCs, and the RNeasy kit for mouse skin. TCRbeta CDR3 regions were amplified by immunoSEQ multiplex PCR using 35 Vbeta forward and 13 Jbeta reverse primers. What the study reported, not specific to this receptor: Lesional scalp, especially in alopecia totalis/universalis, showed higher clonality and more expanded CD8+ clones than normal scalp, suggesting antigenic drive. Scalp TCR repertoire analysis is complicated because resident alphabeta T cells in normal human skin are also sequenced, whereas mouse skin is dominated by gammadelta T cells. Many expanded lesional clones were found to persist in scalp and blood during tofacitinib treatment, and relapse after treatment cessation may be partly explained by this persistence. Because the treated cohort was small and had only one nonresponder, larger studies are needed to examine links between baseline CD8+ expansion and response. Scalp clonality and the number of expanded CD8+ clones among the top 100 scalp clones were significantly decreased by tofacitinib. Shared TCR sequences between patients were less evident than in mice, which may be partly attributable to HLA diversity in the patient population.

Sample time point, as interpreted from the label and publication: 4 weeks on oral tofacitinib. This specimen's treatment or condition label, per the study, means: oral pan-JAK inhibitor, 5-10 mg twice daily. Lesional scalp punch biopsies and peripheral blood were collected from alopecia areata patients. PBMCs were separated by density centrifugation and stained for CD3, CD4 and CD8, after which CD4+ and CD8+ T cells were sorted on a FACSAria. This receptor was obtained from a human donor with alopecia areata. The rearrangement combines TRBV29-1 with TRBJ2-7; 12 of the junction bases match TRBD1. This specimen consisted of CD8+ T cells sorted from blood, obtained at week 4, from a patient treated with tofacitinib. The DNA reads TGCAGCGGGGGGACAGGGGGCGGCGAGCAGTACTTC. Protein translation: CSGGTGGGEQYF.